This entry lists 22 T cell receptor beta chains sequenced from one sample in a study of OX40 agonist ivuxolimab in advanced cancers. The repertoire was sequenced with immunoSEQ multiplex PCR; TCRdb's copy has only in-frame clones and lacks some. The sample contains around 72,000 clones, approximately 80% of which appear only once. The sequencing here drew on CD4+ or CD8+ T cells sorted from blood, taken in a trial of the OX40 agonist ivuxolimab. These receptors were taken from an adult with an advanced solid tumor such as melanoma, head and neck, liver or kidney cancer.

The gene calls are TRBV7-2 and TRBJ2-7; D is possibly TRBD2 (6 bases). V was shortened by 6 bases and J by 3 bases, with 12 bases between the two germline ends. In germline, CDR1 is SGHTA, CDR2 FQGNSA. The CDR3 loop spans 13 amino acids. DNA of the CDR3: TGTGCCAGCAGTTTGACTAGAGACTACGAGCAGTACTTC. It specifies CASSLTRDYEQYF. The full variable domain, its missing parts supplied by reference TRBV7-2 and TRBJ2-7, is GAGVSQSPSNKVTEKGKDVELRCDPISGHTALYWYRQSLGQGLEFLIYFQGNSAPDKSGLPSDRFSAERTGGSVSTLTIQRTQQEDSAVYLCASSLTRDYEQYFGPGTRLTVT.

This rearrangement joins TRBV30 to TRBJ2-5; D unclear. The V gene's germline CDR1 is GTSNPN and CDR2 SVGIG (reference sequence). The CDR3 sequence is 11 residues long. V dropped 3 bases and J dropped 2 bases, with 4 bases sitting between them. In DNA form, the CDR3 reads TGTGCCTGGAGAAGGCAAGAGACCCAGTACTTC. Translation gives CAWRRQETQYF.

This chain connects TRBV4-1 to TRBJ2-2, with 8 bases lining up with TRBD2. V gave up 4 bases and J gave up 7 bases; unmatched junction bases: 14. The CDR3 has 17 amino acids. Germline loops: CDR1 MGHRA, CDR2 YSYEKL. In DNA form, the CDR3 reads TGCGCCAGCAGCCGGGGTGGGGCGGGAGGAGATGACGGGGAGCTGTTTTTT. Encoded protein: CASSRGGAGGDDGELFF.

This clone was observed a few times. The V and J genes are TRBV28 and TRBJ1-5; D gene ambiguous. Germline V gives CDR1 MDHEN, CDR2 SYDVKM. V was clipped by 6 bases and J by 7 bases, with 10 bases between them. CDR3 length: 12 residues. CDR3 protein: CASSLGPQPQHF. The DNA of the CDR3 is TGTGCCAGCAGCTTGGGCCCCCAGCCCCAGCATTTT.

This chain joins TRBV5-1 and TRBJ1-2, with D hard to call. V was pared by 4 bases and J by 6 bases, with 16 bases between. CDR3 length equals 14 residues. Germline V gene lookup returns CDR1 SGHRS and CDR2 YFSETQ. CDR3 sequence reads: CASSPWEEEHGYTF. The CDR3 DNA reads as TGCGCCAGCAGCCCCTGGGAGGAGGAACATGGCTACACCTTC.

Here the CDR3 reads CASSVRTAVYEQYF. In nucleotides, the CDR3 is TGTGCCAGTAGTGTGCGGACAGCCGTCTACGAGCAGTACTTC. The chain links TRBV19 to TRBJ2-7; tentative D call: TRBD1 (6 bases). The CDR3 consists of 14 residues. Germline CDR1 LNHDA, CDR2 SQIVND (reference sequence). Trimming left V 5 bases short and J 3 bases short, with 14 bases between. The full variable domain, completed using reference TRBV19 and TRBJ2-7, is DGGITQSPKYLFRKEGQNVTLSCEQNLNHDAMYWYRQDPGQGLRLIYYSQIVNDFQKGDIAEGYSVSREKKESFPLTVTSAQKNPTAFYLCASSVRTAVYEQYFGPGTRLTVT.

The CDR3 DNA sequence: TGTGCCAGCAGTTCCTTAGCGGGAGGGCCCGACAATGAGCAGTTCTTC. Protein: CASSSLAGGPDNEQFF. The chain uses TRBV27 and TRBJ2-1, with 11 positions matching TRBD2. Germline V gene lookup returns CDR1 MNHEY and CDR2 SMNVEV (reference sequence). The CDR3 is 16 amino acids. V shed 4 bases, J shed 5 bases, and the junction held 7 bases outside the gene matches.

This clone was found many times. The CDR3 nucleotides are TGTGCCAGCACCCTAACCGGGCCGGAGCAGTTCTTC. Protein: CASTLTGPEQFF. This chain joins TRBV5-5 and TRBJ2-1; no clear D. With 6 bases removed from V and 10 bases from J, the gap between germline ends came to 14 bases. CDR1 and CDR2 (germline): SGHKS, YYEKEE (reference sequence). The CDR3 has 12 amino acids.

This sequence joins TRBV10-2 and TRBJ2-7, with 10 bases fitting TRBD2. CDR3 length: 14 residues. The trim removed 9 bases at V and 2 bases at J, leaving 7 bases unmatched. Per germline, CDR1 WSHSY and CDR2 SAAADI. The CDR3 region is CASMLSGGAYEQYV. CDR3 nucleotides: TGCGCCAGTATGCTGAGCGGGGGGGCCTACGAGCAGTACGTC.

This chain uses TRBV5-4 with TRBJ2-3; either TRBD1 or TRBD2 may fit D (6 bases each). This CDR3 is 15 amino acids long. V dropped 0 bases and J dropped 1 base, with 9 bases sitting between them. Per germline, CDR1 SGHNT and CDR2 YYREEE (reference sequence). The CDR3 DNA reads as TGTGCCAGCAGCTTGGGGGGGGCGGGCACAGATACGCAGTATTTT. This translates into CASSLGGAGTDTQYF.

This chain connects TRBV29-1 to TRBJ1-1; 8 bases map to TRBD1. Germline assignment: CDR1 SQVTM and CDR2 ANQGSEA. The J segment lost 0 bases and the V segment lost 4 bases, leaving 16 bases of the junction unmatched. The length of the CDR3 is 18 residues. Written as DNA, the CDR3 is TGCAGCGTTGTCACTTTTGTGGCGCAGGGGGCGTTGAACACTGAAGCTTTCTTT. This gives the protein CSVVTFVAQGALNTEAFF.

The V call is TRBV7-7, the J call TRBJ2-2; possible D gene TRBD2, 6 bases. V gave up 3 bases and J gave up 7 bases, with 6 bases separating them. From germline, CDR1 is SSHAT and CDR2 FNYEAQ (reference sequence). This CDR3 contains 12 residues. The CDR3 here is CASSFGGGELFF. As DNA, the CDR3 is TGTGCCAGCAGCTTCGGGGGCGGGGAGCTGTTTTTT.

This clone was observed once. The CDR3 spells CASSYGPTYEQYV. CDR3 nucleotides: TGTGCCAGCAGTTACGGTCCCACCTACGAGCAGTACGTC. The rearrangement links TRBV6-6 to TRBJ2-7; the D is unclear. The germline gives CDR1 MNHNY, CDR2 SVGAGI (reference sequence). The CDR3 length is 13 residues. Trimming removed 2 bases from V and 2 bases from J, with 7 bases in between.

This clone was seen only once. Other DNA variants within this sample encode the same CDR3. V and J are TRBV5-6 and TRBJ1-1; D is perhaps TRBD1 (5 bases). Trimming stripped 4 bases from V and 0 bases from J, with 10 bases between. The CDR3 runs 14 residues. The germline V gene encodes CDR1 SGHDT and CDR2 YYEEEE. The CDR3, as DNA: TGTGCCAGCAGCCTCGGGACGGTGAACACTGAAGCTTTCTTT. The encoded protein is CASSLGTVNTEAFF.

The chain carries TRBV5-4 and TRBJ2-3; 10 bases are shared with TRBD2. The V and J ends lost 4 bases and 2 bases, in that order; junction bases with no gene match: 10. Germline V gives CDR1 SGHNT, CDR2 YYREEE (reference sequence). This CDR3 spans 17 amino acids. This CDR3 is CASSPGGTSANTDTQYF. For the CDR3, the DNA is TGTGCCAGCAGCCCTGGAGGGACTAGCGCGAACACAGATACGCAGTATTTT.

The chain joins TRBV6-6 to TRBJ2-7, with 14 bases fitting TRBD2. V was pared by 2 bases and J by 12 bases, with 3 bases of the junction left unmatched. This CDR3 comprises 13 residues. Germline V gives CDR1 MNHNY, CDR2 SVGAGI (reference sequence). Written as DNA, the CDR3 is TGTGCCAGCAGTTACGGGACTAGCGGGAGTCCGTACTTC. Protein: CASSYGTSGSPYF.

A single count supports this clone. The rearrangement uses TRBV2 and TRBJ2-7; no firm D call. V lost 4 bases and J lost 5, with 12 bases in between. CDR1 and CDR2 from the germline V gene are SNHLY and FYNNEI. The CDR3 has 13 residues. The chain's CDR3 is CASSAGPTHEQYF. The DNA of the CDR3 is TGTGCCAGCAGTGCCGGGCCTACCCACGAGCAGTACTTC.

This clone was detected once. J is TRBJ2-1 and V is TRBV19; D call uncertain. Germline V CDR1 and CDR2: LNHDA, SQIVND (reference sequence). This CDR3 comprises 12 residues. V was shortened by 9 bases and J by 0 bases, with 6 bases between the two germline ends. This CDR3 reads CASGSSYNEQFF. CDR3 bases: TGTGCCAGCGGCAGCTCCTACAATGAGCAGTTCTTC.

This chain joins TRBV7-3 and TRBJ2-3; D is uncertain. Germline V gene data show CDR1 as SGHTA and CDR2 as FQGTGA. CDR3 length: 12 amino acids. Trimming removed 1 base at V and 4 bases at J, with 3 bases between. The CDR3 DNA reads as TGTGCCAGCAGCTTAAAGGCAGATACGCAGTATTTT. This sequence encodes CASSLKADTQYF. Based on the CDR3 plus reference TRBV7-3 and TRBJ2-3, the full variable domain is GAGVSQTPSNKVTEKGKYVELRCDPISGHTALYWYRQSLGQGPEFLIYFQGTGAADDSGLPNDRFFAVRPEGSVSTLKIQRTERGDSAVYLCASSLKADTQYFGPGTRLTVL.

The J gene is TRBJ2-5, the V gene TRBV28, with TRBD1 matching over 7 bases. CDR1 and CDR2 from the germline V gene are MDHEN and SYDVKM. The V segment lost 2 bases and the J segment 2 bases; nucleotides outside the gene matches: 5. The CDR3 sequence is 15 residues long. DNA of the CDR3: TGTGCCAGCAGTTTAAGTGGCAGGGGGCAAGAGACCCAGTACTTC. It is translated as CASSLSGRGQETQYF.

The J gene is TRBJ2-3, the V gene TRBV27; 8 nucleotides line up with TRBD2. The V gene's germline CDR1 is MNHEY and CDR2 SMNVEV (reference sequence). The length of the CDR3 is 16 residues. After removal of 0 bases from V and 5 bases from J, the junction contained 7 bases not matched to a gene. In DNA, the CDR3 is TGTGCCAGCAGTTTATCCCCCGGGAGGGGAGAAGATACGCAGTATTTT. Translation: CASSLSPGRGEDTQYF.

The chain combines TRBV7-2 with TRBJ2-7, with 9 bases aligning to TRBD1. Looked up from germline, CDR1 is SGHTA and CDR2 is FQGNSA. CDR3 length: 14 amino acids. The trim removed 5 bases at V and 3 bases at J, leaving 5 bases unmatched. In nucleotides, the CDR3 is TGTGCCAGCAGCCCGCGGGGACAGGGCTACGAGCAGTACTTC. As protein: CASSPRGQGYEQYF.